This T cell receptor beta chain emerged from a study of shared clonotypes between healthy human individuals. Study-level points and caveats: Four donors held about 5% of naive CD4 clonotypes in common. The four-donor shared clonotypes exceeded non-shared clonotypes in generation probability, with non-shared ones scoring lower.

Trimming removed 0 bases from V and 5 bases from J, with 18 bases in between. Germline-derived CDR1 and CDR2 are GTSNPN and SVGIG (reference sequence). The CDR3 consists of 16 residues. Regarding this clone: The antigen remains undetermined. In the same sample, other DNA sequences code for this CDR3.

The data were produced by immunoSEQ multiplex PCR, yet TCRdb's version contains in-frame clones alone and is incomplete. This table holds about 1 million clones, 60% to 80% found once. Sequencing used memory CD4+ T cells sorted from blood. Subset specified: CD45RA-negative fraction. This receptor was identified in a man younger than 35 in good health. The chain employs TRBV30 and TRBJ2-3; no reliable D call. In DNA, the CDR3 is TGTGCCTGGAGTGTACTGCGCGGATTTGGCGGAGATACGCAGTATTTT. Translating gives CAWSVLRGFGGDTQYF. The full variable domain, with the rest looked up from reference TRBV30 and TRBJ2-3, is SQTIHQWPATLVQPVGSPLSLECTVEGTSNPNLYWYRQAAGRGLQLLFYSVGIGQISSEVPQNLSASRPQDRQFILSSKKLLLSDSGFYLCAWSVLRGFGGDTQYFGPGTRLTVL.